This T cell receptor (beta chain) was recovered during a study of blood T cell repertoires in COVID-19. Study background: T cells, B-cell-depleted T cells, or PBMCs provided the cDNA or gDNA that served as material.

Methods used by the authors: By means of reference gene primer amplification, nucleated cell counts were estimated. Data came from immunoSEQ multiplex PCR; TCRdb stores just in-frame clones and leaves some out. For V, J and clone size, that table is used; D and trimming come from the DNA. The repertoire holds some 60,000 clones, with approximately 78% as singletons. Germline V gives CDR1 KGHSH, CDR2 LQKENI. With V trimmed by 3 bases and J by 2 bases, 8 bases remained unmatched. The CDR3 has 17 amino acids. Sequences were obtained from peripheral blood. This TCR derives from a human donor in a cohort sampled during active COVID-19. V gene TRBV18 combines with J gene TRBJ2-2; 8 bases fit TRBD2. The CDR3 protein is CASSPVRAGANTGELFF. The DNA for the CDR3 is TGTGCCAGCTCACCCGTGAGAGCGGGAGCCAACACCGGGGAGCTGTTTTTT.